This T cell receptor (beta chain) is from a study of metastatic and nonmetastatic thyroid tumors. About the research overall: From malignant and benign thyroid patients, repertoires in blood and in tumor or nodule tissue were compared.

About this clone: The antigen is undetermined.

MiXCR re-clonotyped the PCR reads for TCRdb. This sample yields around 52,000 clones, of which 30% are seen a single time; about a sixth belongs to the top ten. Treatment of any kind had been given to no patient before thyroid surgery. Study-wide results and limits: Malignant tumors reportedly showed significantly higher TCR beta diversity than benign nodules in both blood and tumor.

The CDR3 has 14 residues. The ends were cut back, 2 bases at V and 8 bases at J, with 15 bases in the middle. The germline V gene has CDR1 MGHRA and CDR2 YSYEKL. This clonotype was sampled from a female donor with papillary thyroid cancer or a benign thyroid nodule (not recorded which). Some clones in this sample may be carry-over from other donors' samples. The sample comprised blood. This chain connects TRBV4-1 to TRBJ1-2; D unresolved. The CDR3 is CASSQYRTTEGYTF. The CDR3 DNA follows: TGCGCCAGCAGCCAATACCGTACCACGGAGGGCTACACCTTC.